This T cell receptor (beta chain) was identified in a study of graft-versus-host responses after intestinal transplantation. Data came from immunoSEQ multiplex PCR; TCRdb stores just in-frame clones and leaves some out. The sample consists of approximately 60,000 clones, over 85% of them appearing once. Sequenced here: PBMCs, sampled 26 days after transplant. This receptor was taken from a human patient who received an intestinal transplant, so some T cells may come from the graft donor.

This CDR3 reads CARTLTGCGYTF. DNA of the CDR3: TGTGCAAGAACCCTGACAGGTTGTGGCTACACCTTC. The chain combines TRBV15 with TRBJ1-2, with D maybe TRBD1 (6 bases). CDR1 is LNHNV, CDR2 YYDKDF, per germline (reference sequence). The CDR3 runs to 12 residues.